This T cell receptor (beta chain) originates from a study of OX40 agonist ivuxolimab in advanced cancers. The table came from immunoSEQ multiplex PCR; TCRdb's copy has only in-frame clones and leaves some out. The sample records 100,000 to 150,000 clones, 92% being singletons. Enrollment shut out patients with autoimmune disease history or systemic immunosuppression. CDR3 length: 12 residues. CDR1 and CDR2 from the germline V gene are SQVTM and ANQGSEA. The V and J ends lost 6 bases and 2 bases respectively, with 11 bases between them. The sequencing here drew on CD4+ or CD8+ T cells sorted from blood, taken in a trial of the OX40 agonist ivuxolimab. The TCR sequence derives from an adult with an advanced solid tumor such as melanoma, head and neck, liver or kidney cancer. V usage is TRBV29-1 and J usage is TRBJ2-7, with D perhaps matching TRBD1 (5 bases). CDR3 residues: CSVERTPYEQYF. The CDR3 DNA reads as TGCAGCGTGGAGAGGACACCCTACGAGCAGTACTTC.